This TCR beta chain was identified during a study of OX40 agonist ivuxolimab in advanced cancers. Across the study: The dose-escalation cohort was approximately 85% male, with a mean age of about 56 years, ranging about 23 to 80.

Patients who had autoimmune disease history or got systemic immunosuppression were left out. Samples of blood were obtained at baseline, on cycle 4 day 1, and on cycle 7 day 1. The germline V gene has CDR1 SGHRS and CDR2 YFSETQ. This CDR3 has 13 amino acids. V lost 0 bases and J 0 bases, leaving 3 bases between the germline ends. Some clones are missing from TCRdb's copy, which holds only in-frame ones; the method was immunoSEQ multiplex PCR. The sample yields around 94,000 clones, around 91% seen once. The rearrangement links TRBV5-1 to TRBJ1-1; D is unresolved. The TCR sequence derives from an adult with an advanced solid tumor such as melanoma, head and neck, liver or kidney cancer. Sequencing used CD4+ or CD8+ T cells sorted from blood, obtained in a trial of the OX40 agonist ivuxolimab. The chain's CDR3 is CASSLALNTEAFF. The CDR3 nucleotides read TGCGCCAGCAGCTTGGCCCTGAACACTGAAGCTTTCTTT.